A single sample gave rise to the 5 T cell receptor beta chains below, sequenced in a study of CD8+CD57+ T cells in acquired aplastic anemia. Template material for TCR beta VDJ and CDR3 profiling consisted of genomic DNA. TCRdb itself ran the reads through MiXCR, one entry per CDR3 protein. Among 50,000 to 65,000 distinct CDR3 sequences listed, 45% to 70% were seen once. The material sequenced was sorted CD4+, CD8+, or CD8+CD57+ T cells (not recorded which) from PBMCs. The receptor source for this set is a human donor in good health, serving as a control.

V is TRBV15 and J is TRBJ1-6; a weak D match, TRBD1 (6 bases). Germline assignment: CDR1 LNHNV and CDR2 YYDKDF (reference sequence). Trimming shortened V by 1 base and J by 9 bases, and 10 bases separated the two germline ends. This CDR3 contains 14 residues. The CDR3 nucleotides read TGTGCCACCAGCAGAGGAGGGGGTGGTTCACCCCTCCACTTT. Its translation is CATSRGGGGSPLHF.

The chain has TRBV25-1 and TRBJ2-7; 15 bases match TRBD2. Germline V gene data show CDR1 as MGHDK and CDR2 as SYGVNS. The CDR3 extends over 15 amino acids. V was pared by 6 bases and J by 6 bases, with 6 bases of the junction left unmatched. The CDR3 coding sequence is TGTGCCAGCAGCGGACTAGCGGGAGGGCGTGGCGAGCAGTACTTC. Protein sequence: CASSGLAGGRGEQYF.

Here the CDR3 reads CASSPGKSYEQYF. The CDR3 nucleotides read TGTGCCAGCAGCCCGGGAAAGTCCTACGAGCAGTACTTC. The V and J genes are TRBV12-3 or TRBV12-4 and TRBJ2-7, with D maybe TRBD2 (5 bases). V was cut by 6 bases and J by 1 base, with 10 bases left in between. The CDR3 length is 13 residues.

This chain joins TRBV20-1 and TRBJ2-7; TRBD1 might be the D (6 bases). The V and J ends lost 0 bases and 0 bases respectively, with 12 bases between them. The CDR3 extends over 15 amino acids. The V gene's germline CDR1 is DFQATT and CDR2 SNEGSKA (reference sequence). The CDR3 nucleotides read TGCAGTGCTAGAGATGGACAGCGACTCTCCTACGAGCAGTACTTC. Its protein product is CSARDGQRLSYEQYF.

The gene calls are TRBV19 and TRBJ1-1; D is possibly TRBD1 (5 bases). The V and J ends lost 2 bases and 1 base respectively, with 8 bases between them. CDR3 length: 14 amino acids. Per the germline V gene, CDR1 is LNHDA and CDR2 is SQIVND (reference sequence). The CDR3 is CASSIRQQNTEAFF. The CDR3 coding sequence is TGTGCCAGTAGTATAAGACAGCAGAACACTGAAGCTTTCTTT.